The 21 T cell receptor beta chains below were found in one sample sequenced in a study of cytomegalovirus exposure and HLA in healthy donors. Primers for the PCR totalled 60 Vbeta and 13 Jbeta. Produced via immunoSEQ multiplex PCR; TCRdb's table is partial and in-frame only. Counted here are about 190,000 clones, approximately 86% occurring once; the ten biggest clones make up less than 0.35%. The sequencing sample was made of PBMCs. These receptors were collected from a woman aged 25 to 39 in good health and CMV-seronegative.

The chain couples TRBV12-5 to TRBJ2-1; 11 bases align to TRBD2. The V gene's germline CDR1 is LGHNT and CDR2 FRNRAP. The CDR3 totals 15 residues. V shed 1 base, J shed 8 bases, and the junction held 4 bases outside the gene matches. Written as DNA, the CDR3 is TGTGCTAGTGGTTTGGGACTAGCGGGATCGGATGAGCAGTTCTTC. It is translated as CASGLGLAGSDEQFF. Using reference TRBV12-5 and TRBJ2-1 for the parts outside the CDR3, the full variable domain is DARVTQTPRHKVTEMGQEVTMRCQPILGHNTVFWYRQTMMQGLELLAYFRNRAPLDDSGMPKDRFSAEMPDATLATLKIQPSEPRDSAVYFCASGLGLAGSDEQFFGPGTRLTVL.

The J gene is TRBJ1-6, the V gene TRBV5-4; D is perhaps TRBD1 (6 bases). The CDR3 is 16 residues long. V lost 5 bases, J lost 7 bases, and 19 bases lay in between. CDR1 is SGHNT, CDR2 YYREEE, per germline (reference sequence). DNA for the CDR3: TGTGCCAGCAGTAACCAGGGGCTTGATAAGAATTCACCCCTCCACTTT. Residues: CASSNQGLDKNSPLHF.

This rearrangement joins TRBV25-1 to TRBJ2-7; TRBD1 might be the D (5 bases). V lost 5 bases and J 4 bases, leaving 6 bases between the germline ends. Germline lookup yields CDR1 MGHDK and CDR2 SYGVNS. The CDR3 spans 11 residues. As DNA, the CDR3 is TGTGCCAGCAGTCCAGGGTACGAGCAGTACTTC. Amino acid sequence: CASSPGYEQYF.

The table lists this clone with a count of one. The rearrangement uses TRBV5-1 and TRBJ2-7; D might be TRBD1 (5 bases). V lost 1 base, J lost 5 bases, and 13 bases lay in between. CDR1 and CDR2 from the germline V gene are SGHRS and YFSETQ. The CDR3 runs to 14 residues. In nucleotides, the CDR3 is TGCGCCAGCAGCTTGTTGGCAGGGATCGACGAGCAGTACTTC. Translation gives CASSLLAGIDEQYF.

The CDR3 sequence is CASSERGGARETQYF. The CDR3 DNA follows: TGTGCCAGCAGTGAACGTGGGGGGGCGAGGGAGACCCAGTACTTC. The chain has TRBV6-1 and TRBJ2-5; the D gene is possibly TRBD2 (7 bases). The germline V and J ends were trimmed by 2 bases and 5 bases, with 15 bases remaining between them. CDR1 is MNHNS and CDR2 is SASEGT in the germline V gene. The CDR3 contains 15 residues.

V usage is TRBV27 and J usage is TRBJ2-7, with D possibly being TRBD1 (6 bases). The germline gives CDR1 MNHEY, CDR2 SMNVEV (reference sequence). The CDR3 spans 14 residues. With 2 bases removed from V and 4 bases from J, the gap between germline ends came to 12 bases. CDR3 nucleotides: TGTGCCAGCAGTTTACAGGGGACCGCTTACGAGCAGTACTTC. Protein: CASSLQGTAYEQYF.

V is TRBV9 and J is TRBJ2-3, with D possibly being TRBD1 (5 bases). Germline-derived CDR1 and CDR2 are SGDLS and YYNGEE. The CDR3 runs to 13 residues. CDR3 region: CASGPASTDTQYF. DNA of the CDR3: TGTGCTTCAGGGCCAGCGAGCACAGATACGCAGTATTTT.

The gene calls are TRBV28 and TRBJ1-2, with D uncertain. Trimming took 6 bases from V and 2 from J, leaving 10 bases between them. Germline V CDR1 and CDR2: MDHEN, SYDVKM. The CDR3 has 13 residues. CDR3 sequence reads: CASRETENYGYTF. CDR3 nucleotides: TGTGCCAGCAGGGAAACAGAGAACTATGGCTACACCTTC.

This rearrangement joins TRBV5-1 to TRBJ2-7; 10 bases agree with TRBD2. This CDR3 has 18 amino acids. With 0 bases clipped from V and 4 bases from J, the junction kept 13 bases outside the gene matches. Germline CDR1 SGHRS, CDR2 YFSETQ. CDR3 loop: CASSLVPSGGPTQYEQYF. The CDR3 nucleotides are TGCGCCAGCAGCTTGGTTCCTAGCGGGGGCCCTACTCAATACGAGCAGTACTTC. Full variable domain (missing parts from reference TRBV5-1 and TRBJ2-7): KAGVTQTPRYLIKTRGQQVTLSCSPISGHRSVSWYQQTPGQGLQFLFEYFSETQRNKGNFPGRFSGRQFSNSRSEMNVSTLELGDSALYLCASSLVPSGGPTQYEQYFGPGTRLTVT.

This chain links TRBV19 with TRBJ2-2; 7 bases fit TRBD1. Germline V lookup: CDR1 LNHDA, CDR2 SQIVND (reference sequence). The junction had 6 bases not matched to a gene; V was cut back by 5 bases and J by 0 bases. The CDR3 has 16 residues. CDR3 sequence: CASSPRQGSNTGELFF. CDR3 bases: TGTGCCAGTAGTCCGCGACAGGGTTCGAACACCGGGGAGCTGTTTTTT.

The gene calls are TRBV19 and TRBJ2-2, with D unresolved. The CDR3 extends over 15 amino acids. Between the trimmed V and J ends, which lost 6 bases and 6 bases, there was a span of 17 bases. The germline CDR1 and CDR2 sequences are LNHDA and SQIVND (reference sequence). CDR3 amino acids: CASSPARSFPGELFF. DNA for the CDR3: TGTGCCAGTAGCCCGGCGAGGAGCTTTCCCGGGGAGCTGTTTTTT.

V is TRBV6-5 and J is TRBJ2-1; the D is unclear. CDR3 length: 16 amino acids. The germline V and J ends were trimmed by 4 bases and 0 bases, with 13 bases remaining between them. CDR1 MNHEY and CDR2 SVGAGI come from the germline V gene. The CDR3 coding sequence is TGTGCCAGCAGTTTCCTCTCCCTATCCTCCTACAATGAGCAGTTCTTC. It yields the protein CASSFLSLSSYNEQFF.

CDR3 coding DNA: TGTGCCAGCAGCGGGAGGACAGGGGCGAACACCGGGGAGCTGTTTTTT. Its translation: CASSGRTGANTGELFF. The V and J genes are TRBV5-4 and TRBJ2-2; 9 nucleotides align to TRBD1. Germline CDR1 reads SGHNT; CDR2 reads YYREEE (reference sequence). The CDR3 covers 16 residues. The junction had 4 bases not matched to a gene; V was cut back by 4 bases and J by 0 bases.

The chain links TRBV10-2 to TRBJ2-7; 11 nucleotides align to TRBD2. After removal of 6 bases from V and 3 bases from J, the junction contained 1 base not matched to a gene. The V gene's germline CDR1 is WSHSY and CDR2 SAAADI. The CDR3 is 13 residues long. The CDR3: CASRTSGNYEQYF. The CDR3 DNA reads TGCGCCAGCAGGACTAGCGGGAACTACGAGCAGTACTTC.

The chain has TRBV2 and TRBJ2-1; D is perhaps TRBD1 (6 bases). V lost 3 bases and J lost 9, with 12 bases in between. The CDR3 has 13 amino acids. The germline V gene has CDR1 SNHLY and CDR2 FYNNEI. The DNA for the CDR3 is TGTGCCAGCAGTGATGTCGGGACAATTGAGCAGTTCTTC. This gives the protein CASSDVGTIEQFF.

The chain couples TRBV15 to TRBJ2-2; D unclear. V was clipped by 5 bases and J by 4 bases, with 8 bases between them. CDR3 length: 13 amino acids. Germline loops: CDR1 LNHNV, CDR2 YYDKDF (reference sequence). CDR3 sequence: CATSLSVTGELFF. CDR3 sequence (DNA): TGTGCCACCAGCCTCTCGGTCACCGGGGAGCTGTTTTTT.

This sequence joins TRBV11-3 and TRBJ2-7; tentatively, D is TRBD2 (6 bases). The V gene's germline CDR1 is SGHNT and CDR2 YENEEA. The CDR3 spans 9 residues. Trimming cost V 11 bases and J 9 bases, with 11 bases left between them. CDR3 DNA sequence: TGTGCCGGGGGGTTTTGGCAGTACTTC. Protein product: CAGGFWQYF.

The V and J genes are TRBV14 and TRBJ1-5; tentative D call: TRBD1 (5 bases). The CDR3 totals 14 residues. Germline values: CDR1 SGHDN, CDR2 FVKESK. With 1 base removed from V and 5 bases from J, the gap between germline ends came to 9 bases. CDR3 in DNA: TGTGCCAGCAGCCAAGGGGGGGGGTATCAGCCCCAGCATTTT. Protein: CASSQGGGYQPQHF.

The chain recombines TRBV6-1 with TRBJ1-2; D unresolved. V gave up 4 bases and J gave up 8 bases, with 14 bases separating them. CDR1 and CDR2 (germline): MNHNS, SASEGT. CDR3 length equals 13 residues. In nucleotides, the CDR3 is TGTGCCAGCAGTGCTCGGGGAGGATCCGGCTACACCTTC. It is translated as CASSARGGSGYTF.

CDR3 coding DNA: TGTGCCAGCAGCTCCGGGACAGAGAACACTGAAGCTTTCTTT. It is translated as CASSSGTENTEAFF. The V call is TRBV28, the J call TRBJ1-1; 7 positions agree with TRBD1. This CDR3 has 14 residues. CDR1 and CDR2 (germline): MDHEN, SYDVKM. The V gene end was trimmed by 6 bases and the J gene end by 1 base; junction bases not matched to a gene: 5.

In its sample, this clone was seen once. The chain couples TRBV5-1 to TRBJ2-7; tentatively, D is TRBD2 (5 bases). Per the germline V gene, CDR1 is SGHRS and CDR2 is YFSETQ. Trimming took 0 bases from V and 3 from J, leaving 13 bases between them. This CDR3 has 15 amino acids. In DNA form, the CDR3 reads TGCGCCAGCAGCTTGGACGACGGACTGTTCTACGAGCAGTACTTC. Encoded protein: CASSLDDGLFYEQYF.